This TCR beta chain is from a study of radiotherapy plus CTLA-4 blockade in lung cancer. Overall study: With roughly 30% of patients having disease control, objective responses were seen in 15% to 20%. Study-wide points: Reports state that early shifts in blood T cell clones, with interferon-beta, best predicted response. An expansion of tumor-derived TCR clones occurred in blood after radiotherapy plus ipilimumab.

Only in-frame clones appear in the TCRdb table, and some are missing; sequencing was by immunoSEQ multiplex PCR. The top ten clones hold 35% to 50% of a sample with fewer than 75,000 clones, 87% of them seen once. A note on this clone: What it binds is unknown.

Each patient with chemo-refractory metastatic non-small-cell lung cancer was treated with focal radiation plus CTLA-4 blockade using ipilimumab. This TCR was sampled from a human donor with non-small cell lung cancer that progressed on radiotherapy plus ipilimumab. The sequenced sample was peripheral blood, obtained from a patient treated with radiotherapy plus ipilimumab.

This chain's CDR3 is CASSVRGQGQPQHF. DNA of the CDR3: TGTGCCAGCAGCGTAAGAGGACAGGGTCAGCCCCAGCATTTT. This chain uses TRBV9 with TRBJ1-5, with 8 bases aligning to TRBD1. The V gene's germline CDR1 is SGDLS and CDR2 YYNGEE. The CDR3 contains 14 residues. The V and J ends lost 1 base and 6 bases, in that order; junction bases with no gene match: 3.